This TCR beta chain was sequenced during a study of cytomegalovirus exposure and HLA in healthy donors (dated by TCRdb to about 2017). At the level of the whole study: In an earlier analysis of roughly 590 of the donors, around 300 Gb of sequence data and 90 million to 130 million unique TCR beta sequences from 150 million to 200 million T cells were reported. High-throughput TCR immunosequencing, statistical association of individual TCRs with disease status, and machine learning were combined to predict cytomegalovirus infection status. A separate validation cohort of about 110 different subjects was used in addition to the approximately 700-subject first cohort. About 300 gigabases of sequencing data and around 80 million unique TCR sequences made up an early release that covered under 750 HLA-typed donors. Donor age, sex, ethnicity and CMV serostatus were compiled alongside the repertoire data. HLA typing covered class I and class II loci at four-digit resolution. The study aimed to test whether cataloging public T cell receptors could reveal signatures of past pathogen exposure. Several DR-DQ haplotypes were handled as single units for association and clustering because linkage in the cohort was strong. The study profiled the T cell repertoires of some 610 subjects by immunosequencing and related them to cytomegalovirus serostatus. In a later analysis, previously published TCR beta repertoires from 550 to 750 donors were re-analyzed and high-resolution HLA genotyping was added so that TCR occurrence patterns could be studied. An earlier analysis of approximately 580 of the donors used high-throughput TCR beta sequencing to judge whether each TCR beta V gene segment behaved as functional or pseudogenic. Rather than drawing on any new phenotypic data, the later analysis identified candidate immune exposures from TCR beta sequences and the way those sequences occurred across donors. All discovery cohort repertoires had been generated on a single sequencing platform. The genetic ancestry cluster associated with self-reported Caucasian donors included over 80% of the approximately 430 genotyped donors. On average, around 200,000 unique TCR beta nucleotide sequences were sequenced per donor among roughly 430 genotyped donors of the cohort, with roughly 18% of those sequences being non-productive. A later genetic analysis took genome-wide SNP genotypes for about three fifths of the 666 donors and used that subset as a discovery cohort. Typing coverage differed by locus: A, B, C, DRB1 and DQB1 were typed in about 620-630 donors, DQA1 in 522, DPA1 in 606, and DPB1 in 450 to 480. Here is what the overall study found, with its caveats: At a false discovery rate of 0.05, a later analysis linked 16,951 TCR beta sequences to specific HLA alleles. V-gene and J-gene trimming of TCR beta chains was associated with a missense DCLRE1C variant in a later genetic analysis, and the association was replicated in an independent cohort. The authors suggested that the approach could potentially be generalized to other disease states and immunological phenotypes. In a later genetic analysis, fewer N-insertions in productive TCRs were reported among donors in an Asian-associated ancestry cluster than the 666-donor mean. Sequencing depth was assumed to be roughly uniform across donors in the presence/absence analyses, though that assumption may not hold. Across donors, most TCR sequences were observed very rarely, whereas some public TCRs were present in many individuals. An earlier analysis of approximately 570 of the donors showed that most TCR beta V segments appeared in productive rearrangements either about 87% or about 30% of the time, which broadly matched IMGT annotations. Correlated functional status among segregating V segments might reflect linkage disequilibrium, but an unknown experimental factor could not be ruled out. A later analysis found that HLA-associated TCR beta chains were more clonally expanded and had lower generation probabilities than equally common non-associated chains. Because HLA typing was missing for some donors at each locus, association tests included only the typed subset. The only immune exposure information available for the cohort was CMV serostatus. Three of the identified cytomegalovirus-associated TCR beta chains were confirmed in vitro to be specific for cytomegalovirus antigens. A further reported finding was that TCR beta sequences accurately predicted the HLA-A and HLA-B alleles for most subjects in the first cohort. The study gave a list of over 150 TCR beta chains associated with cytomegalovirus. According to a later analysis, TCR association rates differed among HLA loci, with DRB1 alleles showing the most associated TCRs and HLA-C alleles showing the fewest. Some IMGT-functional V segments, including TRBV6-2 and TRBV6-3, could not be told apart with the 87-base-pair reads, so those segments were excluded. Because counts were too low, seventeen rarely observed V segments, including chromosome 9 orphons, were excluded from the earlier analysis of 587 of the donors. According to a later analysis, parvovirus B19, influenza, CMV and Epstein-Barr virus appeared linked to several top co-occurrence clusters. A group of highly shared sequence variants was considered likely to be a technical artifact of the sequencing pipeline. The classifier was reported to diagnose cytomegalovirus status with high specificity and sensitivity in both the original and validation cohorts. Only TCR beta chains were sequenced in this cohort, and the absence of alpha or paired-chain data limited detectable features. A later analysis found that most CMV-associated TCR beta chains appeared HLA-restricted, with HLA associations seemingly driven largely by CMV exposure. Assigning TCR associations to individual alleles was difficult when HLA alleles, especially DR and DQ, strongly co-occurred.

V gives up 8 bases and J gives up 2 bases, and the segment between their germline ends measures 10 bases. The CDR3 spans 13 residues, from the cysteine through the phenylalanine. Of the read, only the CDR3 DNA is kept; its 39 bases are in frame from base 1. Based on the germline V gene, the CDR1 and CDR2 sequences are SNHLY and FYNNEI. Receptor libraries were prepared by the immunoSEQ multiplex PCR assay. For the multiplex PCR, a mixture combining 60 forward primers for TCR Vbeta segments and 13 reverse primers for TCR Jbeta segments was used. The CDR3 region of rearranged TCR beta genes was amplified from genomic DNA with a multiplex PCR assay. The amplified TCR beta libraries were sequenced on the Illumina HiSeq System as 87-base-pair reads. Per the authors' processing: A later analysis counted about 80 million unique TCR beta chains across the roughly 700 repertoires, and roughly 11 million of these chains were shared by at least two donors. Raw reads were error-corrected and collapsed into unique sequences with a nearest-neighbor algorithm that merged closely related sequences to remove PCR and sequencing errors. CDR3 sequences were aligned to IMGT reference sequences to assign V, D and J gene segments. For a sequence to be retained, at least a six-nucleotide match to both a V gene segment and a J gene segment was required. A rearrangement counted as productive if the CDR3 had no stop codons and remained in frame with V and J, and every other rearrangement counted as non-productive. CDR3 was defined according to IMGT convention as the region running from the second conserved V-encoded cysteine to the conserved J-encoded phenylalanine. The earlier analysis of 550 to 650 of the donors excluded any sequence lacking an unambiguous match to a single V gene segment. In an earlier analysis of about 590 of the donors, a V segment was called functional when productive rearrangements were above 56.7%, and segregating when the standard deviation between donors exceeded 5%. A statistical classification framework was built for diagnosing cytomegalovirus status from the catalog of TCR beta chain sequences. V and J gene assignment, in a later analysis, came from comparing TCR nucleotide sequences with IMGT/GENE-DB human TR gene sequences. In a later analysis, CDR3 sequences and most-parsimonious VDJ recombination scenarios were assigned using the TCRdist pipeline. In a later analysis, each TCR beta chain was defined by its CDR3 amino acid sequence together with its V-gene family, and reads without a unique V-gene family were excluded. A later analysis removed several hundred highly shared, low-generation-probability nucleotide sequences to deal with suspected cross-contamination and a sequencing artifact. A later analysis calculated a clonal expansion index for each public chain from normalized within-repertoire ranks of inferred template counts. Generation probabilities in a later analysis came from a VDJ recombination model fitted to out-of-frame rearrangements, and those results were checked against IGoR. In a later analysis, hypergeometric tests were used to score TCR-TCR, TCR-HLA and TCR-CMV co-occurrence, with a repertoire-size bias correction applied to TCR pairs. False discovery rates were estimated in a later analysis by permuting HLA or CMV assignments 20 times. In a later analysis, co-occurring TCRs were grouped using DBSCAN, and TCRdist sequence similarity was added for clustering within HLA-allele-positive subsets. For co-occurrence clustering, repertoires with fewer than 30,000 or more than 120,000 public chains were excluded, along with roughly 5 repertoires with anomalous nucleotide sharing. This immuneACCESS table, as held by TCRdb, lists in-frame sequences with V and J called but not all clones. Of the missing ones, under half trace to an unresolved V gene in checked studies; the others have no known cause. V, J and clone size derive from that table, while D and trimming were established from the DNA sequence. The sample table gives approximately 100,000 clones. Jointly, the top ten make up about 0.58% of the sample.

Details on this clone: This clone's antigen is unknown.

The cohort was made up of approximately 670 healthy bone marrow donors. Cohort members were all nominally healthy when sampled, although unrecorded immune exposures were likely present. The donor tested CMV seronegative and was one of the 352 seronegative cohort members. A peripheral blood sample was collected from each donor, and TCR beta sequencing was performed on peripheral blood mononuclear cells. The Qiagen DNeasy Blood Extraction Kit was used to extract genomic DNA from the blood cell samples. Sequencing was carried out using PBMCs. This clonotype was obtained from a man aged 50-60 years in good health and CMV-seronegative. Recombination joined TRBV2 with TRBJ2-1, and perhaps TRBD2 as D gene, on 6 matching bases. In nucleotide form, the sequence is TGTGCCAGCGGGGAGGACGCCTACAATGAGCAGTTCTTC. Its translation reads: CASGEDAYNEQFF.